Below, 14 T cell receptor beta chains from the same sample are listed, as sequenced in a study of blood T cell repertoires in COVID-19. Profiled with immunoSEQ multiplex PCR; TCRdb holds only in-frame clones, not every one. The sample consists of 150,000 to 200,000 clones, more than 75% of them appearing once. Sequenced material: peripheral blood. These receptors all come from a young man with active or convalescent COVID-19.

The V and J genes are TRBV5-6 and TRBJ2-7; no clear D gene. Trimming left V 3 bases short and J 1 base short, with 14 bases between. CDR1 and CDR2 (germline): SGHDT, YYEEEE. CDR3 length: 15 residues. CDR3 region: CASSSTYSVSYEQYF. CDR3 coding DNA: TGTGCCAGCAGCTCAACTTATTCCGTATCCTACGAGCAGTACTTC. Combining the CDR3 with reference TRBV5-6 and TRBJ2-7 gives the whole variable domain DAGVTQSPTHLIKTRGQQVTLRCSPKSGHDTVSWYQQALGQGPQFIFQYYEEEERQRGNFPDRFSGHQFPNYSSELNVNALLLGDSALYLCASSSTYSVSYEQYFGPGTRLTVT.

The chain combines TRBV4-2 with TRBJ2-1; 11 nucleotides agree with TRBD2. V gave up 0 bases and J gave up 3 bases; unmatched junction bases: 4. The CDR3 spans 17 residues. Germline V gives CDR1 LGHNA, CDR2 YNFKEQ. The CDR3 bases are TGTGCCAGCAGCCAAGAATTGGGACTAGCGGACTACAATGAGCAGTTCTTC. Amino acid sequence: CASSQELGLADYNEQFF.

The rearrangement links TRBV28 to TRBJ1-1; D uncertain. The germline gives CDR1 MDHEN, CDR2 SYDVKM. The CDR3 has 15 amino acids. Trimming took 2 bases from V and 3 from J, leaving 13 bases between them. The CDR3 region has the DNA TGTGCCAGCAGTTTAAGCCCCGTCATCGACACTGAAGCTTTCTTT. Its protein is CASSLSPVIDTEAFF.

This chain links TRBV7-9 with TRBJ2-2; no clear D. CDR3 length: 14 amino acids. Germline V gene lookup returns CDR1 SEHNR and CDR2 FQNEAQ (reference sequence). Trimming took 2 bases from V and 3 from J, leaving 7 bases between them. The CDR3 is CASSLPIHTGELFF. The DNA for the CDR3 is TGTGCCAGCAGCTTACCCATTCACACCGGGGAGCTGTTTTTT.

The V gene is TRBV7-2, the J gene TRBJ2-1, with 11 bases that match TRBD2. Germline CDR1 SGHTA, CDR2 FQGNSA. This CDR3 is built from 15 residues. V shed 3 bases, J shed 6 bases, and the junction held 4 bases outside the gene matches. The CDR3 coding sequence is TGTGCCAGCAGCTTTGTAACTAGCGGGAGCAATGAGCAGTTCTTC. Translating it yields CASSFVTSGSNEQFF.

The chain has TRBV29-1 and TRBJ1-1; no reliable D call. V dropped 0 bases and J dropped 10 bases, with 12 bases sitting between them. Germline CDR1 SQVTM, CDR2 ANQGSEA. The CDR3 spans 12 residues. In nucleotides, the CDR3 is TGCAGCGTTGAAGAGGGCAGTAGCGTAGCTTTCTTT. Protein product: CSVEEGSSVAFF.

This clone was observed once. This sample includes further DNA sequences coding for the same CDR3. V gene TRBV7-2 combines with J gene TRBJ2-7; D remains unclear. CDR3 size: 13 residues. V dropped 1 base and J dropped 2 bases, with 6 bases sitting between them. The germline CDR1 and CDR2 sequences are SGHTA and FQGNSA. The CDR3 DNA is TGTGCCAGCAGCTTAGGCGGTACCTACGAGCAGTACTTC. Its protein product is CASSLGGTYEQYF. The full variable domain, in which reference TRBV7-2 and TRBJ2-7 provide the parts outside the CDR3, is GAGVSQSPSNKVTEKGKDVELRCDPISGHTALYWYRQSLGQGLEFLIYFQGNSAPDKSGLPSDRFSAERTGGSVSTLTIQRTQQEDSAVYLCASSLGGTYEQYFGPGTRLTVT.

The chain links TRBV24-1 to TRBJ1-1, with D maybe TRBD1 (5 bases). The CDR3 is made up of 16 amino acids. The germline CDR1 and CDR2 sequences are KGHDR and SFDVKD. Deletions cut 7 bases from V and 0 bases from J, with 17 bases between. For the CDR3, the DNA is TGTGCCACCAGGCCCGGGGGTGGGGGTATGAACACTGAAGCTTTCTTT. Its translation: CATRPGGGGMNTEAFF.

This chain connects TRBV24-1 to TRBJ1-4, with TRBD1 identical over 8 bases. CDR1 KGHDR and CDR2 SFDVKD come from the germline V gene. Trimming at V came to 3 bases and at J to 2 bases, leaving 7 bases not matched to a gene. This CDR3 comprises 17 residues. CDR3 loop: CATSDNEAGGTNEKLFF. CDR3 in DNA: TGTGCCACCAGTGATAACGAAGCAGGGGGCACTAATGAAAAACTGTTTTTT.

The gene calls are TRBV7-6 and TRBJ2-2; 10 nucleotides agree with TRBD1. There are 17 residues in the CDR3. The germline CDR1 and CDR2 sequences are SGHVS and FNYEAQ. With 3 bases clipped from V and 5 bases from J, the junction kept 9 bases outside the gene matches. This CDR3 is CASSLDPGTGVTGELFF. The CDR3 nucleotides read TGTGCCAGCAGCTTGGACCCGGGGACAGGGGTTACCGGGGAGCTGTTTTTT. Variable domain in full (rest from reference TRBV7-6 and TRBJ2-2): GAGVSQSPRYKVTKRGQDVALRCDPISGHVSLYWYRQALGQGPEFLTYFNYEAQQDKSGLPNDRFSAERPEGSISTLTIQRTEQRDSAMYRCASSLDPGTGVTGELFFGEGSRLTVL.

This clone has only one observation. The chain employs TRBV19 and TRBJ1-2; 9 nucleotides line up with TRBD1. The CDR3 is 14 amino acids. The germline gives CDR1 LNHDA, CDR2 SQIVND (reference sequence). With V trimmed by 7 bases and J by 7 bases, 10 bases remained unmatched. The CDR3, as DNA: TGTGCCAGTACAGTGCAGACAGGGGGAGGTGGCTACACCTTC. Its translation is CASTVQTGGGGYTF.

This sequence joins TRBV4-3 and TRBJ2-1; 10 bases fit TRBD2. Trimming cost V 0 bases and J 2 bases; bases outside gene matches: 4. The CDR3 loop spans 17 amino acids. CDR1 and CDR2 (germline): LGHNA, YSLEER. CDR3 sequence (DNA): TGCGCCAGCAGCCAAGATCAGAGCGGGAGGGCCTACAATGAGCAGTTCTTC. This encodes CASSQDQSGRAYNEQFF.

V is TRBV9 and J is TRBJ2-1; D is perhaps TRBD1 (5 bases). V gave up 0 bases and J gave up 2 bases, with 9 bases separating them. The V gene's germline CDR1 is SGDLS and CDR2 YYNGEE. This CDR3 contains 15 residues. CDR3 loop: CASSVDWGPYNEQFF. In DNA form, the CDR3 reads TGTGCCAGCAGCGTAGACTGGGGCCCCTACAATGAGCAGTTCTTC.

The rearrangement links TRBV7-2 to TRBJ2-3; TRBD2 matches at 9 bases. CDR3 length: 11 amino acids. The germline gives CDR1 SGHTA, CDR2 FQGNSA. V trimming: 2 bases; J trimming: 13 bases; junction bases outside the gene matches: 1. The CDR3 is CASSLLAGKYF. The CDR3 nucleotides are TGTGCCAGCAGCTTACTAGCGGGAAAGTATTTT.